This T cell receptor (beta chain) is from a study of blood T cells in healthy people across ages. A second PCR of 7 to 11 cycles used a sample-barcoded 5' primer and a J-beta primer mix. TCRdb processed the 5' RACE reads anew with MiXCR; each CDR3 protein has one entry. The sample holds roughly 1,300,000 distinct CDR3 sequences, around 55% seen once. From germline, CDR1 is DFQATT and CDR2 SNEGSKA (reference sequence). The CDR3 loop spans 16 amino acids. With 6 bases clipped from V and 2 bases from J, the junction kept 7 bases outside the gene matches. J is TRBJ2-1 and V is TRBV20-1, with TRBD2 matching over 13 bases. The sequenced sample consisted of blood. The TCR comes from a man aged 18 to 35 in good health. The CDR3 nucleotides are TGCAGTGCGCCGGGACTAGCGGGGTCCACCTACAATGAGCAGTTCTTC. It encodes CSAPGLAGSTYNEQFF.